The entry below describes one T cell receptor (beta chain). The antigen is unknown. The sample belongs to a study of monozygotic twins with cystic fibrosis. Overall study findings and caveats: Unrelated CF individuals shared fewer identical clonotypes than monozygotic CF twins. Low clonality (median 0.0095) suggested a mostly naive repertoire. V usage most resembled the co-twin in 13 of 16 pairs.

Sequenced by immunoSEQ multiplex PCR; TCRdb stores in-frame clones only, minus some. The sample lists roughly 14,000 clones; roughly 98% were seen once. Source material: blood. This sequence originates from a girl aged 2 to 9 with cystic fibrosis.

CDR3: CASSIDQEYYGYTF. CDR3 DNA sequence: TGTGCCAGTAGTATCGACCAGGAGTACTATGGCTACACCTTC. The rearrangement joins TRBV19 to TRBJ1-2; D gene ambiguous. Germline V gene data show CDR1 as LNHDA and CDR2 as SQIVND (reference sequence). This CDR3 spans 14 amino acids. V lost 3 bases and J 3 bases, leaving 11 bases between the germline ends.